One and the same sample provided the 17 T cell receptor beta chains below, sequenced in a study of CD8 T cells in Susac syndrome (dated 2019 in TCRdb). Libraries came from the immunoSEQ multiplex PCR assay. RNA was extracted using the RNeasy kit, and about 0.5 to 1 ug of the RNA was reverse transcribed with random hexamers. The public reads were reanalyzed by TCRdb: fastp trimming at Q25, MiXCR alignment, in-frame beta chains only. Every entry covers one CDR3 protein and lists the most common genes and DNA from its rows. Across this sample there are 77,000 or so distinct CDR3 sequences, with 85% to 95% seen only once. The ten largest clones capture about 0.52% of the sample. The sequencing input was CD4+ T cells from PBMCs. The receptor set was obtained from a human donor with Susac syndrome.

V gene TRBV6-2 or TRBV6-3 combines with J gene TRBJ2-7; 7 nucleotides line up with TRBD2. There are 14 residues in the CDR3. With V trimmed by 6 bases and J by 2 bases, 7 bases remained unmatched. The V gene's germline CDR1 is MNHEY and CDR2 SVGEGT. The CDR3 bases are TGTGCCAGCAGGAACCCAGCGGGGACCTACGAGCAGTACTTC. Protein sequence: CASRNPAGTYEQYF.

This chain connects TRBV5-1 to TRBJ1-1, with unresolved D. V lost 0 bases and J lost 0, with 6 bases in between. In germline, CDR1 is SGHRS, CDR2 YFSETQ. The CDR3 is made up of 14 amino acids. The CDR3 region is CASSLGDMNTEAFF. The CDR3 DNA reads as TGCGCCAGCAGCTTGGGTGATATGAACACTGAAGCTTTCTTT.

The DNA of the CDR3 is TGTGCCAGCAGCTTATCCCGGACTAGCGGGTACAATGAGCAGTTCTTC. Translating gives CASSLSRTSGYNEQFF. The chain links TRBV7-3 to TRBJ2-1; 11 nucleotides match TRBD2. V shed 2 bases, J shed 4 bases, and the junction held 4 bases outside the gene matches. Germline-derived CDR1 and CDR2 are SGHTA and FQGTGA. This CDR3 comprises 16 residues. The variable domain in full, with the rest retrieved from reference TRBV7-3 and TRBJ2-1, is GAGVSQTPSNKVTEKGKYVELRCDPISGHTALYWYRQSLGQGPEFLIYFQGTGAADDSGLPNDRFFAVRPEGSVSTLKIQRTERGDSAVYLCASSLSRTSGYNEQFFGPGTRLTVL.

The chain employs TRBV9 and TRBJ2-3, with TRBD2 as a possible D gene (5 bases). Germline CDR1 reads SGDLS; CDR2 reads YYNGEE. The CDR3 length is 13 residues. The V end lost 4 bases, the J end lost 0 bases, and 6 bases lay between the germline ends. CDR3 loop: CASSRTSTDTQYF. The CDR3 DNA follows: TGTGCCAGCAGCCGGACTAGCACAGATACGCAGTATTTT.

The rearrangement uses TRBV6-2 or TRBV6-3 and TRBJ2-5; D is possibly TRBD1 or TRBD2 (5 bases each). Between the trimmed V and J ends, which lost 4 bases and 4 bases, there was a span of 13 bases. The CDR3 sequence is 14 residues long. Germline CDR1 reads MNHEY; CDR2 reads SVGEGT. The CDR3 region is CASSWTRGGETQYF. CDR3 bases: TGTGCCAGCAGTTGGACTCGTGGGGGAGAGACCCAGTACTTC.

This clonotype was found once. The chain recombines TRBV15 with TRBJ1-4; the D is unclear. This CDR3 spans 14 amino acids. Trimming took 2 bases from V and 4 from J, leaving 8 bases between them. Germline V gene lookup returns CDR1 LNHNV and CDR2 YYDKDF (reference sequence). The DNA of the CDR3 is TGTGCCACCAGCAGACAGAATGATAATGAAAAACTGTTTTTT. It encodes CATSRQNDNEKLFF.

The V and J genes are TRBV5-6 and TRBJ1-1; no definite D call. Between the trimmed V and J ends, which lost 1 base and 2 bases, there was a span of 0 bases. The CDR3 runs to 11 residues. The germline V gene encodes CDR1 SGHDT and CDR2 YYEEEE. The CDR3 nucleotides read TGTGCCAGCAGCTTGAACACTGAAGCTTTCTTT. It is translated as CASSLNTEAFF.

This clonotype was seen more than once but under ten times. The chain employs TRBV2 and TRBJ2-7; D might be TRBD1 or TRBD2, each matching 5 bases. The CDR3 has 13 amino acids. Germline values: CDR1 SNHLY, CDR2 FYNNEI. V was shortened by 8 bases and J by 0 bases, with 11 bases between the two germline ends. The chain's CDR3 is CASRDGDSYEQYF. The CDR3 DNA reads as TGTGCCAGCCGGGACGGAGACTCCTACGAGCAGTACTTC.

The V and J genes are TRBV11-2 and TRBJ2-7; TRBD2 matches at 11 bases. After removal of 5 bases from V and 3 bases from J, the junction contained 6 bases not matched to a gene. Germline CDR1 and CDR2: SGHAT and FQNNGV. CDR3 length: 15 amino acids. The CDR3: CASSRIAGGRYEQYF. Written as DNA, the CDR3 is TGTGCCAGCAGCCGTATAGCGGGAGGGCGCTACGAGCAGTACTTC.

The chain combines TRBV3-1 with TRBJ2-1; D not certain. The CDR3 length is 13 residues. V was cut by 0 bases and J by 7 bases, with 7 bases left in between. Germline V gene sequence: CDR1 LGHDT, CDR2 YNNKEL (reference sequence). CDR3: CASSQDKNNEQFF. The CDR3, as DNA: TGTGCCAGCAGCCAAGATAAGAATAATGAGCAGTTCTTC.

The J gene is TRBJ2-1, the V gene TRBV7-9; no definite D call. This CDR3 region has 11 residues. The V and J ends lost 11 bases and 1 base respectively, with 6 bases between them. The germline gives CDR1 SEHNR, CDR2 FQNEAQ (reference sequence). The chain's CDR3 is CALLSYNEQFF. The CDR3, as DNA: TGTGCCCTCCTATCCTACAATGAGCAGTTCTTC.

V gene TRBV7-9 combines with J gene TRBJ2-2, with 9 bases fitting TRBD1. Germline loops: CDR1 SEHNR, CDR2 FQNEAQ (reference sequence). Germline trimming cut 6 bases from V and 1 base from J; bases unmatched to any gene: 6. CDR3 size: 16 residues. CDR3 sequence reads: CASREPGQGNTGELFF. The CDR3 nucleotides read TGTGCCAGCAGGGAGCCGGGACAGGGGAACACCGGGGAGCTGTTTTTT. Based on the CDR3 plus reference TRBV7-9 and TRBJ2-2, the full variable domain is DTGVSQNPRHKITKRGQNVTFRCDPISEHNRLYWYRQTLGQGPEFLTYFQNEAQLEKSRLLSDRFSAERPKGSFSTLEIQRTEQGDSAMYLCASREPGQGNTGELFFGEGSRLTVL.

The chain carries TRBV2 and TRBJ2-1; D uncertain. The CDR3 length is 15 residues. Trimming stripped 2 bases from V and 0 bases from J, with 8 bases between. The germline CDR1 and CDR2 sequences are SNHLY and FYNNEI. CDR3 in DNA: TGTGCCAGCAGTGAAAGGTACCGCTCCTACAATGAGCAGTTCTTC. It codes for CASSERYRSYNEQFF.

The rearrangement links TRBV12-3 or TRBV12-4 to TRBJ1-4; D is ambiguous. V was shortened by 5 bases and J by 7 bases, with 5 bases between the two germline ends. This CDR3 has 11 residues. CDR3 in amino acids: CASSRTEKLFF. The CDR3 DNA is TGTGCCAGCAGTCGGACTGAAAAACTGTTTTTT.

This chain connects TRBV30 to TRBJ1-2; unclear D gene. CDR3 length: 15 residues. CDR1 and CDR2 (germline): GTSNPN, SVGIG (reference sequence). Between the trimmed V and J ends, which lost 0 bases and 2 bases, there was a span of 13 bases. The CDR3 sequence is CAWSVAGRVNYGYTF. The CDR3 DNA sequence: TGTGCCTGGAGTGTTGCAGGCCGGGTAAACTATGGCTACACCTTC. Full variable domain (outside the CDR3, taken from reference TRBV30 and TRBJ1-2): SQTIHQWPATLVQPVGSPLSLECTVEGTSNPNLYWYRQAAGRGLQLLFYSVGIGQISSEVPQNLSASRPQDRQFILSSKKLLLSDSGFYLCAWSVAGRVNYGYTFGSGTRLTVV.

This clonotype showed up just a few times. The rearrangement links TRBV28 to TRBJ1-2, with 10 bases identical to TRBD1. The V gene's germline CDR1 is MDHEN and CDR2 SYDVKM. The V gene end was trimmed by 3 bases and the J gene end by 6 bases; junction bases not matched to a gene: 1. The CDR3 sequence is 13 residues long. CDR3 protein: CASSLTGGDGYTF. The CDR3 DNA is TGTGCCAGCAGTTTGACAGGGGGCGATGGCTACACCTTC.

The chain uses TRBV7-3 and TRBJ2-5; D remains ambiguous. This CDR3 is 13 amino acids long. CDR1 and CDR2 (germline): SGHTA, FQGTGA. Deletions cut 5 bases from V and 4 bases from J, with 11 bases between. CDR3 protein: CASSQRLSETQYF. The CDR3 nucleotides are TGTGCCAGCAGCCAAAGGCTATCAGAGACCCAGTACTTC.